The present T cell receptor (beta chain) was sequenced within a study of cytomegalovirus exposure and HLA in healthy donors. Study-level points and caveats: What a later analysis reportedly showed was that an Asian-associated ancestry cluster had fewer N-insertions than the roughly 670-donor mean. The majority of TCR sequences were rare, yet some public TCRs appeared in many donors.

Looked up from germline, CDR1 is SQVTM and CDR2 is ANQGSEA. The CDR3 spans 15 residues. V was pared by 3 bases and J by 5 bases, with 19 bases between. Primers included in the PCR were 60 Vbeta and 13 Jbeta primers. The protocol was immunoSEQ multiplex PCR, while the TCRdb copy is restricted to in-frame clones and leaves out a portion. The table includes tens of thousands of clones, 60% to 80% detected once. For this clone: What it recognizes is unknown.

The source of this sequence is a woman aged 40 to 55 in good health and CMV-seronegative. The sequencing input was PBMCs. The chain links TRBV29-1 to TRBJ1-2; the D gene is possibly TRBD1 (5 bases). The CDR3 nucleotides read TGCAGCGTTGATAGTCTGTCAGGGTTTAGGTATGGCTACACCTTC. It specifies CSVDSLSGFRYGYTF.